This TCR beta chain was profiled in a study of cytomegalovirus exposure and HLA in healthy donors. V was trimmed by 4 bases and J by 7 bases, leaving 26 bases between them. This CDR3 region has 17 residues. Per the germline V gene, CDR1 is MGHRA and CDR2 is YSYEKL. The sample holds a few counts of this clone. In the PCR, 60 Vbeta and 13 Jbeta primers were used. Method: immunoSEQ multiplex PCR; TCRdb's copy keeps in-frame clones and lacks some. This sample carries some 140,000 clones, 80% of them seen once, and the ten largest clones take around 5.6%. There were likely unrecorded immune exposures, though donors were nominally healthy when sampled.

This TCR was recovered from a woman in her forties in good health and CMV-seropositive. The rearrangement links TRBV4-1 to TRBJ2-7, with D perhaps matching TRBD2 (5 bases). Sequencing input: PBMCs. CDR3 sequence: CASSPAGSAGPGKEQYF. The DNA for the CDR3 is TGCGCCAGCAGCCCAGCTGGGAGCGCCGGCCCGGGGAAGGAGCAGTACTTC.